This T cell receptor (beta chain) was retrieved from a study of CD8 T cells in Susac syndrome. cDNA came from about 0.5 to 1 ug RNA primed by random hexamers. Across 54 Vbeta and 13 Jbeta, immunoSEQ multiplex PCR amplified TCR beta CDR3. Using its own MiXCR run on the immunoSEQ multiplex PCR reads, TCRdb lists one record per CDR3 protein. The data contain over 150,000 distinct CDR3 sequences, roughly 95% of them seen just once; the ten biggest clones take up 0.093%. Germline values: CDR1 SGHTA, CDR2 FQGNSA. This CDR3 has 12 amino acids. Trimming cost V 4 bases and J 7 bases, with 10 bases left between them. Only a few counts were recorded for this clonotype. TCR beta sequences were obtained from blood CD8+ and CD4+ T cells. The patients serving as multiple sclerosis controls were treatment-naive. They had stable or active relapsing-remitting disease and fulfilled revised McDonald criteria.

The chain employs TRBV7-2 and TRBJ2-5; D gene uncertain. This receptor was obtained from a human donor with multiple sclerosis. Sequencing was done on a sample of CD4+ T cells from PBMCs. The DNA of the CDR3 is TGTGCCAGCAGCTACGACGTTGGGACCCAGTACTTC. It translates to CASSYDVGTQYF.